The next 8 T cell receptor beta chains were all read from a single sample in a study of cytomegalovirus exposure and HLA in healthy donors. In the PCR, 60 Vbeta and 13 Jbeta primers were used. Profiling relied on immunoSEQ multiplex PCR, and the TCRdb table lists in-frame clones only, not all of them. The table records around 63,000 clones, about 82% of them present only once. The sequencing sample was made of PBMCs. These receptors were collected from a woman in her 30s in good health and CMV-seronegative.

The J gene is TRBJ2-1, the V gene TRBV6-5, with D possibly TRBD2 on 6 matching bases. This CDR3 region has 12 residues. V shed 7 bases and J shed 11 bases, with 15 bases lying between them. Germline loops: CDR1 MNHEY, CDR2 SVGAGI. The chain's CDR3 is CASTPTGGKQFF. CDR3 in DNA: TGTGCCAGCACCCCAACCGGGGGTAAGCAGTTCTTC.

This clone showed up just once. The chain uses TRBV27 and TRBJ2-7; 7 bases are a match to TRBD2. CDR1 and CDR2 from the germline V gene are MNHEY and SMNVEV (reference sequence). The CDR3 has 15 amino acids. Trimming took 9 bases from V and 5 from J; bases not matched to a gene: 16. In DNA form, the CDR3 reads TGTGCCAGTCTTCCGGGACTAAGTAGTACCCACGAGCAGTACTTC. This encodes CASLPGLSSTHEQYF.

This clone was seen a few times. V is TRBV6-1 and J is TRBJ1-1, with TRBD1 matching over 7 bases. Germline CDR1 reads MNHNS; CDR2 reads SASEGT. The CDR3 spans 15 residues. V gave up 4 bases and J gave up 0 bases; unmatched junction bases: 5. CDR3: CASSAGQMMNTEAFF. The CDR3 nucleotides read TGTGCCAGCAGTGCGGGACAGATGATGAACACTGAAGCTTTCTTT.

With regard to this clone: Mismatch with germline at one junction end may stem from a read error. DNA for the CDR3: TGTTCCAGCACCCCGGAGCGGACTAGCGGGGGTGGATTGTACGGGGAGCTGTTTTTT. It translates to CSSTPERTSGGGLYGELFF. The rearrangement links TRBV7-9 to TRBJ2-2; TRBD2 agrees at 13 bases. CDR3 length: 19 residues. Germline V gene data show CDR1 as SEHNR and CDR2 as FQNEAQ (reference sequence).

This rearrangement joins TRBV18 to TRBJ1-6, with 7 bases that match TRBD1. The CDR3 sequence is 16 residues long. Germline loops: CDR1 KGHSH, CDR2 LQKENI. J gave up 10 bases and V 2 bases, and 11 bases lay outside the gene matches. In DNA, the CDR3 is TGTGCCAGCTCACCATTGGTCGACAGGGTGTCCTCACCCCTCCACTTT. Translated: CASSPLVDRVSSPLHF.

The chain combines TRBV30 with TRBJ2-2, with 12 bases matching TRBD1. CDR1 and CDR2 (germline): GTSNPN, SVGIG (reference sequence). This CDR3 has 18 residues. The J segment lost 1 base and the V segment lost 5 bases, leaving 11 bases of the junction unmatched. The CDR3 spells CAWGRDRGLGLNTGELFF. The CDR3 nucleotides read TGTGCCTGGGGTCGGGACAGGGGGCTAGGGTTGAACACCGGGGAGCTGTTTTTT.

This chain joins TRBV10-3 and TRBJ1-2; D ambiguous. The V gene's germline CDR1 is ENHRY and CDR2 SYGVKD. Deletions cut 2 bases from V and 6 bases from J, with 16 bases between. CDR3 size: 15 residues. The CDR3 DNA reads as TGTGCCATCAGTGAGCCTACAGCCCCCCAGGATGGCTACACCTTC. Protein: CAISEPTAPQDGYTF.

The genes are TRBV6-5 and TRBJ2-7; D may be TRBD2 (6 bases). Germline V lookup: CDR1 MNHEY, CDR2 SVGAGI. This CDR3 region has 15 residues. V lost 1 base and J lost 0, with 10 bases in between. The chain's CDR3 is CASSYFAGSSYEQYF. CDR3 bases: TGTGCCAGCAGTTACTTTGCGGGGTCCTCCTACGAGCAGTACTTC.